The 31 T cell receptor beta chains presented below share a single source sample, sequenced in a study of shared clonotypes between healthy human individuals. Sequenced by immunoSEQ multiplex PCR; TCRdb stores in-frame clones only, minus some. This table has some 2,500,000 clones, approximately 90% appearing once. Sequencing was performed on naive CD4+ T cells from PBMCs. Subset defined: CD45RA+ positively selected. The receptors originated from a man younger than 35 in good health. Some clones in this sample may be carry-over from other donors' samples.

The rearrangement uses TRBV15 and TRBJ1-4; maybe TRBD1 (5 bases). Trimming took 1 base from V and 5 from J, leaving 14 bases between them. CDR1 and CDR2 from the germline V gene are LNHNV and YYDKDF (reference sequence). The CDR3 spans 16 residues. Here the CDR3 DNA reads TGTGCCACCAGCAGAGTTGGTGCTAGGGGAAATGAAAAACTGTTTTTT. Protein product: CATSRVGARGNEKLFF.

In its sample, this clone was seen a few times. The J gene is TRBJ1-5, the V gene TRBV30; D is uncertain. The V gene lost 5 bases and the J gene lost 1 base, with 6 bases spanning the gap. Germline-derived CDR1 and CDR2 are GTSNPN and SVGIG (reference sequence). The CDR3 runs to 12 residues. The CDR3 protein is CAWAGSNQPQHF. The DNA for the CDR3 is TGTGCCTGGGCCGGGAGCAATCAGCCCCAGCATTTT.

On this clone: Other nucleotide sequences from this sample produce the same CDR3. The rearrangement links TRBV4-3 to TRBJ1-3; D is undetermined. CDR3 length: 15 amino acids. The germline CDR1 and CDR2 sequences are LGHNA and YSLEER. Deletions cut 0 bases from V and 4 bases from J, with 10 bases between. The CDR3 DNA sequence: TGCGCCAGCAGCCAAGACAGACTCGGGGGAAACACCATATATTTT. Protein: CASSQDRLGGNTIYF.

The V and J genes are TRBV27 and TRBJ1-5; 7 bases match TRBD1. The ends lost 5 bases at V and 6 bases at J; junction bases unmatched: 7. This CDR3 spans 14 amino acids. From germline, CDR1 is MNHEY and CDR2 SMNVEV (reference sequence). Written as DNA, the CDR3 is TGTGCCAGCAGTGCCGAGGGGGCCAGTCAGCCCCAGCATTTT. Protein: CASSAEGASQPQHF.

This clone has a single count. The V gene is TRBV5-1, the J gene TRBJ2-3; D perhaps matches TRBD1 (7 bases). The germline V gene encodes CDR1 SGHRS and CDR2 YFSETQ. The V end was cut by 4 bases, the J end by 0 bases, with 15 bases between. The CDR3 length is 16 residues. CDR3 nucleotides: TGCGCCAGCAGCGGCGGGACAGCCTCTAGCACAGATACGCAGTATTTT. This gives the protein CASSGGTASSTDTQYF.

V and J are TRBV4-1 and TRBJ1-3, with a possible D match to TRBD1 (6 bases). V was shortened by 0 bases and J by 3 bases, with 15 bases between the two germline ends. Germline assignment: CDR1 MGHRA and CDR2 YSYEKL. This CDR3 is built from 17 residues. CDR3 in DNA: TGCGCCAGCAGCCAAGATTGGGCGGGGGCAGGTGGAAACACCATATATTTT. Encoded protein: CASSQDWAGAGGNTIYF.

This clone was recorded only once. The chain couples TRBV28 to TRBJ1-4; TRBD1 aligns across 9 bases. V lost 7 bases, J lost 4 bases, and 4 bases stayed unmatched. The CDR3 is 14 amino acids. CDR1 is MDHEN and CDR2 is SYDVKM in the germline V gene. The DNA for the CDR3 is TGTGCCAGCACCGGGACAGGGAATAATGAAAAACTGTTTTTT. It translates to CASTGTGNNEKLFF.

V is TRBV1 and J is TRBJ2-5; the table's D call of TRBD2 was not tested on the DNA. TRBV1 is a recognized pseudogene. The CDR3 runs to 18 residues. CDR3 residues: CTSSQVCLAGGPRETQYF. The CDR3 nucleotides read TGCACCAGCAGCCAAGTCTGCCTAGCGGGAGGGCCCAGGGAGACCCAGTACTTC.

The chain carries TRBV6-1 and TRBJ1-2, with TRBD1 as a possible D gene (6 bases). The CDR3 length is 15 residues. Germline CDR1 reads MNHNS; CDR2 reads SASEGT. The V gene lost 4 bases and the J gene lost 6 bases, with 18 bases spanning the gap. The CDR3 DNA sequence: TGTGCCAGCAGTGTTCCCTCGGGGGCGCGGGATGGCTACACCTTC. As protein: CASSVPSGARDGYTF.

The J gene is TRBJ2-3, the V gene TRBV5-1; D possibly corresponds to TRBD2 (6 bases). Trimming took 0 bases from V and 1 from J, leaving 9 bases between them. The germline V gene has CDR1 SGHRS and CDR2 YFSETQ. This CDR3 region has 15 residues. The CDR3 nucleotides read TGCGCCAGCAGCTTGGTTGGGGAGGGCACAGATACGCAGTATTTT. Protein product: CASSLVGEGTDTQYF.

This sequence joins TRBV18 and TRBJ1-1; D remains unclear. The V end lost 6 bases, the J end lost 3 bases, and 11 bases lay between the germline ends. This CDR3 comprises 13 residues. The germline V gene has CDR1 KGHSH and CDR2 LQKENI. The CDR3 loop is CASSERRDTEAFF. The CDR3 bases are TGTGCCAGCTCCGAGAGGCGGGACACTGAAGCTTTCTTT.

This clone appeared once. The chain uses TRBV19 and TRBJ2-2; 8 bases align to TRBD2. V shed 4 bases, J shed 4 bases, and the junction held 8 bases outside the gene matches. CDR3 length equals 16 residues. CDR1 LNHDA and CDR2 SQIVND come from the germline V gene (reference sequence). CDR3 amino acids: CASSTPGGLGTGELFF. For the CDR3, the DNA is TGTGCCAGTAGTACCCCGGGGGGGTTGGGCACCGGGGAGCTGTTTTTT.

To note about this clone: The same CDR3 also results from other DNA sequences found in this sample. The chain links TRBV5-1 to TRBJ2-7; possible D gene TRBD1, 6 bases. CDR1 is SGHRS, CDR2 YFSETQ, per germline. The CDR3 spans 14 residues. Trimming took 5 bases from V and 0 from J, leaving 12 bases between them. CDR3 sequence (DNA): TGCGCCAGCAGTTCCGGGACACCCTCCTACGAGCAGTACTTC. Amino acid sequence: CASSSGTPSYEQYF.

This sequence joins TRBV19 and TRBJ2-2, with 7 bases aligning to TRBD1. The CDR3 consists of 14 residues. The germline gives CDR1 LNHDA, CDR2 SQIVND (reference sequence). The V segment lost 5 bases and the J segment 5 bases; nucleotides outside the gene matches: 5. CDR3 DNA: TGTGCCAGTAGTGTGGGACAGATAACCGGGGAGCTGTTTTTT. Its translation: CASSVGQITGELFF.

Turning to this clone: Different DNA sequences within this sample yield the same CDR3. The chain joins TRBV5-1 to TRBJ2-7; tentative D call: TRBD2 (6 bases). CDR1 and CDR2 (germline): SGHRS, YFSETQ. With 0 bases removed from V and 2 bases from J, the gap between germline ends came to 6 bases. This CDR3 is built from 13 residues. For the CDR3, the DNA is TGCGCCAGCAGCTTGGGCGGGACCTACGAGCAGTACTTC. This encodes CASSLGGTYEQYF.

The genes are TRBV7-2 and TRBJ2-3; D is unresolved. V was shortened by 3 bases and J by 4 bases, with 17 bases between the two germline ends. Germline CDR1 reads SGHTA; CDR2 reads FQGNSA. CDR3 size: 16 residues. DNA of the CDR3: TGTGCCAGCAGCTTTAAAGCCCTACTTCCCCCAGATACGCAGTATTTT. Translating gives CASSFKALLPPDTQYF.

The chain joins TRBV29-1 to TRBJ2-1, with 9 bases identical to TRBD2. The J segment lost 7 bases and the V segment lost 2 bases, leaving 9 bases of the junction unmatched. The CDR3 consists of 15 residues. Per germline, CDR1 SQVTM and CDR2 ANQGSEA. The CDR3 here is CSVENPSGNQNEQFF. Written as DNA, the CDR3 is TGCAGCGTTGAAAACCCTAGCGGGAACCAAAATGAGCAGTTCTTC.

The chain has TRBV7-7 and TRBJ2-1; the D is unclear. The CDR3 runs to 14 residues. Germline V gene sequence: CDR1 SSHAT, CDR2 FNYEAQ (reference sequence). V dropped 4 bases and J dropped 4 bases, with 11 bases sitting between them. The CDR3 sequence is CASSYLGRYNEQFF. The CDR3 DNA is TGTGCCAGCAGCTACTTGGGCAGATACAATGAGCAGTTCTTC.

V gene TRBV4-1 combines with J gene TRBJ1-2; 7 bases line up with TRBD1. The junction had 4 bases not matched to a gene; V was cut back by 4 bases and J by 2 bases. This CDR3 has 14 amino acids. Germline V gene lookup returns CDR1 MGHRA and CDR2 YSYEKL. The CDR3 reads CASSPGGRNYGYTF. The CDR3 DNA reads as TGCGCCAGCAGCCCAGGGGGTAGGAACTATGGCTACACCTTC.

The J gene is TRBJ2-7, the V gene TRBV6-5, with TRBD2 as a possible D gene (7 bases). Trimming pared 1 base from V and 1 base from J, leaving 11 bases between. Germline assignment: CDR1 MNHEY and CDR2 SVGAGI. The CDR3 consists of 15 residues. The CDR3 nucleotides are TGTGCCAGCAGTTACTTCAGGGGAGGGTCCTACGAGCAGTACTTC. Translation gives CASSYFRGGSYEQYF.

This rearrangement joins TRBV5-4 to TRBJ2-1; TRBD2 matches at 10 bases. V trimming: 0 bases; J trimming: 7 bases; junction bases outside the gene matches: 7. CDR1 is SGHNT, CDR2 YYREEE, per germline (reference sequence). The CDR3 sequence is 16 residues long. CDR3 sequence: CASSLGASGSWNEQFF. The CDR3 DNA sequence: TGTGCCAGCAGCTTGGGGGCTAGCGGGAGTTGGAATGAGCAGTTCTTC.

V usage is TRBV5-1 and J usage is TRBJ1-1, with D tentatively TRBD1 (6 bases). Trimming left V 0 bases short and J 1 base short, with 13 bases between. CDR1 and CDR2 (germline): SGHRS, YFSETQ. This CDR3 is 16 amino acids long. The CDR3 loop is CASSLGRTVTNTEAFF. The CDR3 DNA is TGCGCCAGCAGCTTGGGGAGGACAGTGACGAACACTGAAGCTTTCTTT.

The DNA for the CDR3 is TGTGCCAGCAGTTCCGACCACCCTAGCGGGGAGCAGTTCTTC. Translation gives CASSSDHPSGEQFF. The chain couples TRBV27 to TRBJ2-1, with TRBD2 matching over 8 bases. This CDR3 contains 14 residues. V trimming: 4 bases; J trimming: 10 bases; junction bases outside the gene matches: 9. Germline V CDR1 and CDR2: MNHEY, SMNVEV (reference sequence).

The chain carries TRBV7-6 and TRBJ2-2, with D maybe TRBD2 (5 bases). The CDR3 spans 15 residues. Germline lookup yields CDR1 SGHVS and CDR2 FNYEAQ. V was shortened by 1 base and J by 4 bases, with 10 bases between the two germline ends. The DNA for the CDR3 is TGTGCCAGCAGCTTAGATAGGACTTTCACCGGGGAGCTGTTTTTT. Encoded protein: CASSLDRTFTGELFF.

This chain links TRBV19 with TRBJ1-1, with D perhaps TRBD1 (5 bases). Germline V gives CDR1 LNHDA, CDR2 SQIVND (reference sequence). Trimming removed 8 bases from V and 7 bases from J, with 20 bases in between. CDR3 length: 14 amino acids. DNA of the CDR3: TGTGCCAGTTCTAAGGGGTCCGGGAAAAGTGAAGCTTTCTTT. Protein: CASSKGSGKSEAFF.

The V and J genes are TRBV29-1 and TRBJ1-2; unclear D gene. Germline lookup yields CDR1 SQVTM and CDR2 ANQGSEA. Trimming shortened V by 4 bases and J by 2 bases, and 11 bases separated the two germline ends. The CDR3 sequence is 13 residues long. CDR3 amino acids: CSVGRTVNYGYTF. CDR3 DNA sequence: TGCAGCGTTGGGAGGACGGTAAACTATGGCTACACCTTC.

This clone has just one count. This sequence joins TRBV29-1 and TRBJ2-7; 12 bases line up with TRBD2. V was pared by 4 bases and J by 5 bases, with 9 bases of the junction left unmatched. CDR3 length equals 15 residues. In germline, CDR1 is SQVTM, CDR2 ANQGSEA. The CDR3 bases are TGCAGCGTTGCCGGACTAGCGGGGATCCAGAACGAGCAGTACTTC. It is translated as CSVAGLAGIQNEQYF.

V gene TRBV6-4 combines with J gene TRBJ1-6; D remains unclear. The CDR3 extends over 13 amino acids. V lost 8 bases and J lost 9, with 14 bases in between. Germline CDR1 reads MRHNA; CDR2 reads SNTAGT. The CDR3: CASGYQSGSPLHF. CDR3 bases: TGTGCCAGCGGCTATCAGTCGGGTTCACCCCTCCACTTT.

The J gene is TRBJ2-1, the V gene TRBV6-1; 10 bases map to TRBD2. The CDR3 is 15 residues long. The junction had 10 bases not matched to a gene; V was cut back by 5 bases and J by 9 bases. Germline-derived CDR1 and CDR2 are MNHNS and SASEGT. The CDR3 nucleotides read TGTGCCAGCAGTCGCACAGCGGGAGGGCCCGGTGAGCAGTTCTTC. Protein sequence: CASSRTAGGPGEQFF.

This chain uses TRBV27 with TRBJ1-4; D is ambiguous. This CDR3 has 12 residues. The V and J ends lost 10 bases and 2 bases respectively, with 8 bases between them. Germline loops: CDR1 MNHEY, CDR2 SMNVEV (reference sequence). CDR3 in DNA: TGTGCCATCATAGGGACTAATGAAAAACTGTTTTTT. It translates to CAIIGTNEKLFF.

Only one count was recorded for this clone. The CDR3 spells CASSPLEVLAGYTDTQYF. CDR3 nucleotide sequence: TGTGCCAGCAGTCCACTCGAGGTGCTAGCGGGATACACAGATACGCAGTATTTT. The chain recombines TRBV28 with TRBJ2-3; 9 positions match TRBD2. V lost 5 bases, J lost 2 bases, and 14 bases stayed unmatched. The CDR3 totals 18 residues. Germline CDR1 is MDHEN and CDR2 is SYDVKM.